Listed here are 28 T cell receptor beta chains from one sample, sequenced in a study of cytomegalovirus exposure and HLA in healthy donors. Amplification used 60 Vbeta primers and 13 Jbeta primers. Data came from immunoSEQ multiplex PCR; TCRdb stores just in-frame clones and leaves some out. The sample shows fewer than 250,000 clones, and more than 0.75% sits with its ten largest clones. The sample consisted of PBMCs. Receptors were obtained from a woman aged 25-40 years in good health and CMV-seropositive.

The J gene is TRBJ2-1, the V gene TRBV2; 10 bases are shared with TRBD2. V trimming: 3 bases; J trimming: 0 bases; junction bases outside the gene matches: 11. This CDR3 is built from 19 residues. The germline V gene encodes CDR1 SNHLY and CDR2 FYNNEI. The CDR3 nucleotides are TGTGCCAGCAGTGATTCCAGGACTAGCGGCTTTAGCTCCTACAATGAGCAGTTCTTC. Its translation is CASSDSRTSGFSSYNEQFF.

This chain uses TRBV10-2 with TRBJ2-1; 8 nucleotides line up with TRBD2. The CDR3 sequence is 14 residues long. Per germline, CDR1 WSHSY and CDR2 SAAADI. Trimming at V came to 6 bases and at J to 3 bases, leaving 4 bases not matched to a gene. In DNA form, the CDR3 reads TGCGCCAGCAGCAGCGGGGGTCACTACAATGAGCAGTTCTTC. Encoded protein: CASSSGGHYNEQFF.

This rearrangement joins TRBV6-1 to TRBJ2-3; 7 bases are a match to TRBD2. Germline values: CDR1 MNHNS, CDR2 SASEGT. The CDR3 runs 15 residues. V was pared by 4 bases and J by 0 bases, with 4 bases of the junction left unmatched. The DNA for the CDR3 is TGTGCCAGCAGTGGGACTAGGCAAAGCACAGATACGCAGTATTTT. Translating gives CASSGTRQSTDTQYF.

The chain has TRBV7-9 and TRBJ1-2, with unresolved D. The germline V gene encodes CDR1 SEHNR and CDR2 FQNEAQ (reference sequence). Trimming shortened V by 6 bases and J by 0 bases, and 17 bases separated the two germline ends. The CDR3 is made up of 16 amino acids. CDR3 DNA sequence: TGTGCCAGCAGGGATAGTTGGGCGGAGGCTAACTATGGCTACACCTTC. Protein sequence: CASRDSWAEANYGYTF.

The J gene is TRBJ2-2, the V gene TRBV5-1, with TRBD1 identical over 7 bases. The trim removed 4 bases at V and 2 bases at J, leaving 5 bases unmatched. Germline V gives CDR1 SGHRS, CDR2 YFSETQ. CDR3 size: 15 residues. The CDR3 is CASSRDSENTGELFF. CDR3 DNA: TGCGCCAGCAGCCGGGACAGCGAAAACACCGGGGAGCTGTTTTTT.

This sequence joins TRBV4-2 and TRBJ2-5; the match to TRBD2 covers 10 bases. J was trimmed by 4 bases and V by 1 base; bases with no gene match: 21. The V gene's germline CDR1 is LGHNA and CDR2 YNFKEQ. The CDR3 consists of 21 residues. CDR3 sequence reads: CASSQGSSLAGGWGGRETQYF. CDR3 bases: TGTGCCAGCAGCCAAGGATCCTCCTTAGCGGGGGGATGGGGCGGACGAGAGACCCAGTACTTC.

The V gene is TRBV7-7, the J gene TRBJ2-6; 7 bases map to TRBD2. The CDR3 is made up of 18 amino acids. V was clipped by 5 bases and J by 1 base; unmatched bases: 11. CDR1 and CDR2 from the germline V gene are SSHAT and FNYEAQ (reference sequence). The CDR3 bases are TGTGCCAGCAGCAAAGGACTAGGCGCCGCGTCTGGGGCCAACGTCCTGACTTTC. Residues: CASSKGLGAASGANVLTF.

This chain joins TRBV11-3 and TRBJ2-1; 8 bases fit TRBD2. The ends lost 5 bases at V and 9 bases at J; junction bases unmatched: 15. Germline CDR1 and CDR2: SGHNT and YENEEA. CDR3 size: 16 residues. CDR3: CASSPRGTRGFGEQFF. In DNA form, the CDR3 reads TGTGCCAGCAGCCCTAGAGGGACTAGGGGTTTCGGTGAGCAGTTCTTC.

The rearrangement links TRBV6-4 to TRBJ2-2, with 7 bases fitting TRBD1. With V trimmed by 6 bases and J by 0 bases, 4 bases remained unmatched. This CDR3 has 15 residues. Germline assignment: CDR1 MRHNA and CDR2 SNTAGT. CDR3 bases: TGTGCCAGCAGCCCCGGGACAGCGAACACCGGGGAGCTGTTTTTT. Protein sequence: CASSPGTANTGELFF.

This chain links TRBV7-2 with TRBJ1-1; D remains unclear. V lost 4 bases, J lost 7 bases, and 7 bases lay in between. Germline assignment: CDR1 SGHTA and CDR2 FQGNSA. CDR3 length: 11 residues. Here the CDR3 DNA reads TGTGCCAGCAGCTCAGCCTTTGAAGCTTTCTTT. Amino acid sequence: CASSSAFEAFF.

The V and J genes are TRBV11-2 and TRBJ2-5; D gene uncertain. This CDR3 comprises 13 residues. V was clipped by 5 bases and J by 5 bases, with 12 bases between them. Germline V lookup: CDR1 SGHAT, CDR2 FQNNGV. CDR3 nucleotides: TGTGCCAGCAGCCGGTCGAGGTCGGAGACCCAGTACTTC. It yields the protein CASSRSRSETQYF.

The gene calls are TRBV15 and TRBJ1-4; 9 bases line up with TRBD1. Germline CDR1 LNHNV, CDR2 YYDKDF (reference sequence). This CDR3 has 14 amino acids. V was clipped by 2 bases and J by 6 bases; unmatched bases: 1. CDR3 region: CATSRTGGYEKLFF. CDR3 coding DNA: TGTGCCACCAGCAGAACAGGGGGCTATGAAAAACTGTTTTTT.

The gene calls are TRBV5-5 and TRBJ1-5; 9 bases align to TRBD1. V shed 3 bases and J 5 bases; nucleotides not matched to a gene: 3. The V gene's germline CDR1 is SGHKS and CDR2 YYEKEE (reference sequence). The CDR3 runs 14 residues. CDR3 sequence (DNA): TGTGCCAGCAGCTGGTGGACAGGGGATCAGCCCCAGCATTTT. This codes for CASSWWTGDQPQHF.

The chain uses TRBV28 and TRBJ2-7, with D possibly matching TRBD2 (5 bases). With 6 bases removed from V and 7 bases from J, the gap between germline ends came to 10 bases. The CDR3 spans 11 residues. CDR1 is MDHEN and CDR2 is SYDVKM in the germline V gene. The CDR3 DNA reads as TGTGCCAGCAGCCCCACGGGGGAGCAGTACTTC. Amino acids: CASSPTGEQYF.

This sequence joins TRBV9 and TRBJ2-1; D ambiguous. Germline V gives CDR1 SGDLS, CDR2 YYNGEE. Trimming left V 1 base short and J 6 bases short, with 11 bases between. This CDR3 region has 14 residues. The CDR3 is CASSVRSDFNEQFF. The DNA for the CDR3 is TGTGCCAGCAGCGTACGGTCCGATTTCAATGAGCAGTTCTTC.

V is TRBV6-5 and J is TRBJ2-7, with TRBD1 matching 7 bases. The V segment lost 7 bases and the J segment 0 bases; nucleotides outside the gene matches: 9. The CDR3 is 15 amino acids. Germline-derived CDR1 and CDR2 are MNHEY and SVGAGI. The CDR3 coding sequence is TGTGCCAGCACCCGGACCCGGGACAGCTCCTACGAGCAGTACTTC. This codes for CASTRTRDSSYEQYF.

The CDR3 nucleotides are TGTGCCAGCAGCGAGACTGTACCCAATGAGCAGTTCTTC. The encoded protein is CASSETVPNEQFF. V and J are TRBV7-8 and TRBJ2-1; no clear D. There are 13 residues in the CDR3. Germline CDR1 and CDR2: SGHVS and FQNEAQ. Between the trimmed V and J ends, which lost 5 bases and 6 bases, there was a span of 11 bases.

The rearrangement links TRBV28 to TRBJ2-7; D is possibly TRBD1 (6 bases). Germline V gene sequence: CDR1 MDHEN, CDR2 SYDVKM. Trimming stripped 8 bases from V and 1 base from J, with 15 bases between. The CDR3 contains 14 residues. The CDR3 here is CASEAYDRSYEQYF. The DNA of the CDR3 is TGTGCCAGCGAGGCTTATGACAGGTCCTACGAGCAGTACTTC.

The chain carries TRBV7-2 and TRBJ1-4, with 7 bases matching TRBD1. V was pared by 4 bases and J by 7 bases, with 6 bases of the junction left unmatched. The CDR3 loop spans 14 amino acids. The germline V gene has CDR1 SGHTA and CDR2 FQGNSA. CDR3: CASSSQGSAEKLFF. The CDR3 DNA sequence: TGTGCCAGCAGCTCACAGGGGTCGGCTGAAAAACTGTTTTTT.

This chain joins TRBV2 and TRBJ2-7, with 11 bases identical to TRBD2. The CDR3 runs to 14 residues. The germline gives CDR1 SNHLY, CDR2 FYNNEI. Trimming took 6 bases from V and 4 from J; bases not matched to a gene: 5. CDR3 DNA: TGTGCCAGCAGGGAGACTAGCGGGGTATACGAGCAGTACTTC. It is translated as CASRETSGVYEQYF. The full variable domain, in which reference TRBV2 and TRBJ2-7 provide the parts outside the CDR3, is EPEVTQTPSHQVTQMGQEVILRCVPISNHLYFYWYRQILGQKVEFLVSFYNNEISEKSEIFDDQFSVERPDGSNFTLKIRSTKLEDSAMYFCASRETSGVYEQYFGPGTRLTVT.

J is TRBJ1-2 and V is TRBV5-1; 8 bases fit TRBD1. J lost 3 bases, V lost 4 bases, and 8 bases had no gene match. Germline V gene sequence: CDR1 SGHRS, CDR2 YFSETQ. The CDR3 is 15 residues long. The CDR3 is CASSVTGETDYGYTF. The CDR3 coding sequence is TGCGCCAGCAGCGTGACAGGGGAGACAGACTATGGCTACACCTTC.

The CDR3 loop reads CAWSSPGGTDTQYF. CDR3 DNA sequence: TGTGCCTGGAGCAGCCCGGGTGGCACAGATACGCAGTATTTT. The rearrangement joins TRBV30 to TRBJ2-3; no definite D call. The CDR3 runs 14 residues. Germline V gene sequence: CDR1 GTSNPN, CDR2 SVGIG (reference sequence). The V end was cut by 3 bases, the J end by 1 base, with 11 bases between.

The rearrangement links TRBV11-2 to TRBJ2-5; D might be TRBD2 (6 bases). The length of the CDR3 is 15 residues. Germline CDR1 and CDR2: SGHAT and FQNNGV. V lost 5 bases, J lost 5 bases, and 18 bases lay in between. CDR3 in DNA: TGTGCCAGCAGCCAAAACACCGGGAGAGAGGAGACCCAGTACTTC. It is translated as CASSQNTGREETQYF.

On this clone itself: An end of the junction does not agree with germline; a read error may underlie this. The rearrangement joins TRBV25-1 to TRBJ1-3; weak D call: TRBD1 (5 bases). Germline V gene data show CDR1 as MGHDK and CDR2 as SYGVNS. This CDR3 has 16 residues. This chain's CDR3 is CASSQYHGGAGNTIYF. For the CDR3, the DNA is TGTGCCAGCAGTCAATATCACGGAGGGGCTGGAAACACCATATATTTT.

Comment on this clone: One junction end disagrees with the germline gene, perhaps due to a read error. This chain uses TRBV6-1 with TRBJ1-5; 8 nucleotides match TRBD1. Germline CDR1 MNHNS, CDR2 SASEGT. This CDR3 is built from 16 residues. As DNA, the CDR3 is TGTGCCAGCAGCGAAGACAGGGGCGTGGGCAATCAGCCCCAGCATTTT. Its translation: CASSEDRGVGNQPQHF.

The chain combines TRBV27 with TRBJ1-3; D not resolved. Per the germline V gene, CDR1 is MNHEY and CDR2 is SMNVEV (reference sequence). V was trimmed by 11 bases and J by 0 bases, leaving 11 bases between them. The CDR3 has 13 amino acids. The CDR3 nucleotides read TGTGCCGCCTTCACTAGCTCTGGAAACACCATATATTTT. This codes for CAAFTSSGNTIYF.

CDR3 loop: CSARGQGSYEQYF. The DNA of the CDR3 is TGCAGCGCCCGTGGGCAGGGATCCTACGAGCAGTACTTC. The V gene is TRBV29-1, the J gene TRBJ2-5, with D perhaps TRBD1 (5 bases). Judging by the DNA end, TRBJ2-7 fits better; the J call may be wrong. From germline, CDR1 is SQVTM and CDR2 ANQGSEA. CDR3 length: 13 residues.

This chain joins TRBV30 and TRBJ1-5; perhaps TRBD1 as D (5 bases). V lost 2 bases and J 6 bases, leaving 11 bases between the germline ends. This CDR3 has 13 residues. Germline CDR1 GTSNPN, CDR2 SVGIG (reference sequence). Here the CDR3 reads CAWSRGGTQPQHF. Written as DNA, the CDR3 is TGTGCCTGGAGTCGAGGCGGGACTCAGCCCCAGCATTTT.